What follows is one T cell receptor (beta chain) and its context. These data originate in a study of blood T cell repertoires in COVID-19. At the level of the study: Sample material is recorded as cDNA or gDNA derived from T cells, B-cell-depleted T cells, or PBMCs.

The data were produced by immunoSEQ multiplex PCR, yet TCRdb's version contains in-frame clones alone and is incomplete. Of about 210,000 clones detected, 75% to 90% appear once; the ten largest clones hold approximately 9.2%. The V gene lost 3 bases and the J gene lost 3 bases, with 17 bases spanning the gap. Germline V gives CDR1 LNHDA, CDR2 SQIVND (reference sequence). The CDR3 contains 16 residues. The genes are TRBV19 and TRBJ1-1; possibly TRBD1 for D (5 bases). Sequencing used PBMCs or T cells enriched from blood (not recorded which). The sequence was obtained from a man aged 40-50 years who had recovered from COVID-19. The chain's CDR3 is CASSIKAQGLYTEAFF. The CDR3, as DNA: TGTGCCAGTAGTATTAAGGCGCAGGGACTATACACTGAAGCTTTCTTT.